Listed below are T cell receptor beta chains from one sample, sequenced in a study of T cell responses to AZD1222 COVID-19 vaccine. TCRdb keeps only in-frame clones here, not all; method: immunoSEQ multiplex PCR. The sample holds about 76,000 clones, 70% to 90% seen once. The input for sequencing was peripheral blood, taken on day 0 of AZD1222 vaccination. The receptors were gathered from an adult in good health. CDR3s include the opening cysteine and the closing phenylalanine or tryptophan. The D gene is left open where the match is weak. Rows may omit the clone size; those that give it use once, few, many or a size class.

J: TRBJ1-5
D: TRBD1
length: 14
V: TRBV19
size: .
CDR3: CASSKTGLRQPQHF
DNA: TGTGCCAGTAGTAAGACAGGGCTACGCCAGCCCCAGCATTTT

J: TRBJ2-1
D: TRBD2
length: 18
V: TRBV28
size: .
CDR3: CASRKQREGVASYNEQFF
DNA: TGTGCCAGCAGAAAGCAGCGGGAGGGTGTGGCCTCCTACAATGAGCAGTTCTTC

J: TRBJ1-2
D: .
length: 16
V: TRBV5-8
size: .
CDR3: CASRAPTGTLADGYTF
DNA: TGTGCCAGCAGGGCCCCCACAGGGACCCTGGCCGATGGCTACACCTTC

J: TRBJ1-1
D: .
length: 11
V: TRBV28
size: .
CDR3: CASRKGVYAFF
DNA: TGTGCCAGCAGAAAGGGCGTTTATGCTTTCTTT

J: TRBJ1-6
D: TRBD1
length: 18
V: TRBV3-1/TRBV3-2
size: .
CDR3: CASSPRLQGAGYNSPLHF
DNA: TGTGCCAGCAGCCCTAGATTACAGGGGGCAGGGTATAATTCACCCCTCCACTTT

J: TRBJ1-5
D: TRBD1
length: 13
V: TRBV6-5
size: once
CDR3: CASSGTEVQPQHF
DNA: TGTGCCAGCAGCGGGACAGAAGTACAGCCCCAGCATTTT

J: TRBJ2-6
D: .
length: 15
V: TRBV28
size: .
CDR3: CASTSGATGANVLTF
DNA: TGTGCCAGCACATCGGGGGCCACTGGGGCCAACGTCCTGACTTTC

J: TRBJ2-7
D: .
length: 10
V: TRBV6-5
size: .
CDR3: CASSLYEQYF
DNA: TGTGCCAGCAGCCTGTACGAGCAGTACTTC

J: TRBJ2-7
D: .
length: 12
V: TRBV5-6
size: .
CDR3: CASSHSIYEQYF
DNA: TGTGCCAGCAGCCATTCTATCTACGAGCAGTACTTC

J: TRBJ2-7
D: TRBD2
length: 16
V: TRBV5-4
size: .
CDR3: CASSPLGTSVPYEQYF
DNA: TGTGCCAGCAGCCCGCTGGGTACTAGCGTACCTTACGAGCAGTACTTC

J: TRBJ1-1
D: .
length: 12
V: TRBV12-3/TRBV12-4
size: .
CDR3: CASSASVTEAFF
DNA: TGTGCCAGCAGCGCATCTGTCACTGAAGCTTTCTTT

J: TRBJ2-3
D: TRBD2
length: 15
V: TRBV10-1
size: once
CDR3: CASSAGLAGEDTQYF
DNA: TGCGCCAGCAGTGCGGGACTAGCGGGGGAAGATACGCAGTATTTT

J: TRBJ2-1
D: .
length: 14
V: TRBV4-1
size: .
CDR3: CASSPDTSYNEQFF
DNA: TGCGCCAGCAGCCCGGACACCTCCTACAATGAGCAGTTCTTC

J: TRBJ2-1
D: .
length: 16
V: TRBV5-4
size: few
CDR3: CASSPAGGVLRDEQFF
DNA: TGTGCCAGCAGCCCCGCTGGAGGGGTCTTGAGGGATGAGCAGTTCTTC

J: TRBJ2-5
D: TRBD2
length: 16
V: TRBV7-2
size: .
CDR3: CASSLVAGRGEETQYF
DNA: TGTGCCAGCAGCTTAGTGGCCGGGAGGGGAGAAGAGACCCAGTACTTC

J: TRBJ1-2
D: .
length: 14
V: TRBV7-9
size: once
CDR3: CASSLGTEFYGYTF
DNA: TGTGCCAGCAGCTTAGGGACAGAATTCTATGGCTACACCTTC

J: TRBJ2-5
D: TRBD2
length: 16
V: TRBV5-1
size: .
CDR3: CASSLGGSGSAETQYF
DNA: TGCGCCAGCAGCTTGGGAGGGAGCGGGAGTGCAGAGACCCAGTACTTC